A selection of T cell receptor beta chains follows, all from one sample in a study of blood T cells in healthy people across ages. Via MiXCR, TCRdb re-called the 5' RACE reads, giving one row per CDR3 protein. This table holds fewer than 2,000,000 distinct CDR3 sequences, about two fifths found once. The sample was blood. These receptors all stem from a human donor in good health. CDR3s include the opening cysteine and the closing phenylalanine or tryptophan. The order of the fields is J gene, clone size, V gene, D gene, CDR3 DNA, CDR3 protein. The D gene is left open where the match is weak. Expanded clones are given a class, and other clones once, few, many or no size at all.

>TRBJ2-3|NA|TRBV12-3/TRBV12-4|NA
TGTGCCAGCAGTTTGATCCCAGACCAGAAAGATACGCAGTATTTT
CASSLIPDQKDTQYF
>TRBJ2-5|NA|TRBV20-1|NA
TGCAGTGCTAGATCGTCCCGGTGGGAGACCCAGTACTTC
CSARSSRWETQYF
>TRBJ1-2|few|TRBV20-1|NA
TGCAGTGCTAATTCCGGGCCGAGTTTTGGCCATGGCTACACCTTC
CSANSGPSFGHGYTF
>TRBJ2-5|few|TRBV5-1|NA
TGCGCCAGCAGCTTGAAGGCTGGGCAAGAGACCCAGTACTTC
CASSLKAGQETQYF
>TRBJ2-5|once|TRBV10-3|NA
TGTGCCATCAGTGAACTTGAGACCCAGGACTTC
CAISELETQDF
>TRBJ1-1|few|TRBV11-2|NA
TGTGCCAGCAGCGCATACAGGGAATACGACACTGAAGCTTTCTTT
CASSAYREYDTEAFF
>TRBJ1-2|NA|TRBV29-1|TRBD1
TGCAGCGCATCGACAGGGGGCGACTATGGCTACACCTTC
CSASTGGDYGYTF
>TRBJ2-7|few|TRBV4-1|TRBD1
TGCGCCAGCAGCCAATTGACAGGGAGCCACGAGCAGTACTTC
CASSQLTGSHEQYF
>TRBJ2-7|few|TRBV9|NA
TGTGCCAGCAGCGTTTGGGGTGGCCCCTACGAGCAGTACTTC
CASSVWGGPYEQYF
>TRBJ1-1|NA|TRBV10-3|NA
TGTGCCATCAGTGGATTGCGGGATTCCGCTGAAGCTTTCTTT
CAISGLRDSAEAFF
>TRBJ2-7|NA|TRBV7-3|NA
TGTGCCAGCAGCAAAAATCCCCTGGGCAGGTCCTACGAGCAGTACTTC
CASSKNPLGRSYEQYF
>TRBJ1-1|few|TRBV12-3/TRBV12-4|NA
TGTGCCAGCAGTTTCGGACAAACCACTGAAGCTTTCTTT
CASSFGQTTEAFF
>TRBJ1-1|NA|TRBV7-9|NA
TGTGCCAGCACCTTCAACAGGAACACTGAAGCTTTCTTT
CASTFNRNTEAFF
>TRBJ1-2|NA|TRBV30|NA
TGTGCCTGGAGTCTTTCAACCACGCGGGGCTACACCTTC
CAWSLSTTRGYTF
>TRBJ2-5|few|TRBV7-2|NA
TGTGCCAGCAGATTCGGGGGCAGGGAGACCCAGTACTTC
CASRFGGRETQYF
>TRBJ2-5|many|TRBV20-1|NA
TGCAGTGCTACGTTGACAGTCGCGGAGACCCAGTACTTC
CSATLTVAETQYF
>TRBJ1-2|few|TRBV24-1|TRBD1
TGTGCCACCAGTGAACCGGGACAGGGGGCGCAGGGGTATGGCTACACCTTC
CATSEPGQGAQGYGYTF
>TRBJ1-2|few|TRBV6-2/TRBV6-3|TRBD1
TGTGCCAGCACCCGAGACAGGGAGCTTTACTATGGCTACACCTTC
CASTRDRELYYGYTF
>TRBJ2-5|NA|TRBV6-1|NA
TGTGCCAGCAGCCGACAGCCCAAAGAGACCCAGTACTTC
CASSRQPKETQYF
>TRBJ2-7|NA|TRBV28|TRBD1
TGTGCCAGCAGCCTAACAGGGGATGGGGATTCCTACGAGCAGTACTTC
CASSLTGDGDSYEQYF
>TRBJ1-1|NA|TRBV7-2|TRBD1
TGTGCCAGCAGCCCCTGGACCAGGGGGAGTGAAGCTTTCTTT
CASSPWTRGSEAFF
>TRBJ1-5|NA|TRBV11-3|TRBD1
TGTGCCAGCAGCTTAGAACAGGGGATTAATCAGCCCCAGCATTTT
CASSLEQGINQPQHF
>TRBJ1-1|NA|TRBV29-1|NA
TGCAGCGCCGAGGGTCCTGGGGACACTGAAGCTTTCTTT
CSAEGPGDTEAFF
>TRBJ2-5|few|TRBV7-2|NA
TGTGCCAGCAAGGGGATACAAGAGACCCAGTACTTC
CASKGIQETQYF
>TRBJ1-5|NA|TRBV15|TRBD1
TGTGCCACCAGCAGAATGGGACAGGGGGCCAGTCAGCCCCAGCATTTT
CATSRMGQGASQPQHF
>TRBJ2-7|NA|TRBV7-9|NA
TGTGCCAGCAGCTTAGCTGTAGGAGACTACGAGCAGTACTTC
CASSLAVGDYEQYF
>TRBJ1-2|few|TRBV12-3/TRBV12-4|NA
TGTGCCAGCAGCCGCCCAAGAGACAGGCTATATGGCTACACCTTC
CASSRPRDRLYGYTF
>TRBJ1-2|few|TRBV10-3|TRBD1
TGTGCCATCAGTGAGGGGACAGGGGGCTTCAACTATGGCTACACCTTC
CAISEGTGGFNYGYTF
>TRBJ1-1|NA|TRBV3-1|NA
TGTGCCAGCCGTGAGTCCCCCTCGGGCACTGAAGCTTGCTTT
CASRESPSGTEACF
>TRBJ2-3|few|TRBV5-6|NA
TGTGCCAGCAGCTTGGCCCTACCCAACGATGGCACAGATACGCAGTATTTT
CASSLALPNDGTDTQYF
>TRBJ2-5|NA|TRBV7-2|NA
TGTGCCAGCAGCTCCCTAGGAAAAGAGACCCAGTACTTC
CASSSLGKETQYF
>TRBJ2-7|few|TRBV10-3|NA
TGTGCCATCAGTGAGTCAGTTGCAAACGAGCAGTACTTC
CAISESVANEQYF
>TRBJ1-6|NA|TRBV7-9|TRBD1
TGTGCCAGTATGAAGACAGGGAATAATTCACCCCTCCACTTT
CASMKTGNNSPLHF
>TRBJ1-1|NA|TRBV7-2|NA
TGTGCCAGCAGCTTAGATGGGGTATGGGGGACAGCTTTCTTT
CASSLDGVWGTAFF
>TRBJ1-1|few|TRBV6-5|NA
TGTGCCAGCAGGGCGCTAACCCGGGTCACTGAAGCTTTCTTT
CASRALTRVTEAFF
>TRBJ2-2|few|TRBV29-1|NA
TGCAGCGTCGGGACAAGGCTAAACACCGGGGAGCTGTTTTTT
CSVGTRLNTGELFF
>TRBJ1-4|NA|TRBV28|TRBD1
TGTGCCAGCAAACAGGGGGTCGGACAGCTAGCAACTAATGAAAAACTGTTTTTT
CASKQGVGQLATNEKLFF
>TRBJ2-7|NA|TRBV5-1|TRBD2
TGCGCCAGCAGCTTGTCCCCTAGCGGAACCTACGAGCAGTACTTC
CASSLSPSGTYEQYF
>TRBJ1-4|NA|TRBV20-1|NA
TGCAGTGCTAGTCCGGGACCGCTGTTTGTAGAAAAACTGTTTTTT
CSASPGPLFVEKLFF
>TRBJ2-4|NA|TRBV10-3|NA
TGTGCCATCAGTGACCGCAGAGAGCAGTACTTC
CAISDRREQYF
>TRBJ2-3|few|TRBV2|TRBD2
TGTGCCAGCATGAGGACTAGGGGCACAGATACGCAGTATTTT
CASMRTRGTDTQYF
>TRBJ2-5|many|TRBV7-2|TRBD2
TGTGCCAGCAGGCCCAGCGGGGGGGCCTGGGAGACCCAGTACTTC
CASRPSGGAWETQYF
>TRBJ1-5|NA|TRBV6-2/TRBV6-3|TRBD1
TGTGCCAGCAGTCAAAACCGACAGGGGATGGGCAATCAGCCCCAGCATTTT
CASSQNRQGMGNQPQHF
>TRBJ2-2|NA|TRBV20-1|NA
TGCAGTGCTAGTAACAGGGAGAACACCGGGGAGCTGTTTTTT
CSASNRENTGELFF
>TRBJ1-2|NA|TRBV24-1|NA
TGTGCCACCAGTGATTTGCCCAATCACGGCTACACCTTC
CATSDLPNHGYTF
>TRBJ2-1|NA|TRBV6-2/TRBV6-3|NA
TGTGCCAGCAGTACCATGGTAGGAGTCCAAGGCGAGCAGTTCTTC
CASSTMVGVQGEQFF
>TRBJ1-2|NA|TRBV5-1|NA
TGCGCCAGCAGCTTGGAAGGGGAGAGTCGGGGCTACACCTTC
CASSLEGESRGYTF
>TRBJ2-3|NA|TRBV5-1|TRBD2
TGCGCCAGCAGTTTGGGGTCCCTAGCGGGGGCTAGCACAGATACGCAGTATTTT
CASSLGSLAGASTDTQYF
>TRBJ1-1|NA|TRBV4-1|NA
TGCGCCAGCAGCCAAATTTCCAGTTTGAACACTGAAGCTTTCTTT
CASSQISSLNTEAFF
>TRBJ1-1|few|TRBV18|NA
TGTGCCAGCTCACCGGGACCCATAATGAACACTGAAGCTTTCTTT
CASSPGPIMNTEAFF
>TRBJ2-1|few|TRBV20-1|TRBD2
TGCAGGACTAGCGGGGGGAGTCCCTCCTACAATGAGCAGTTCTTC
CRTSGGSPSYNEQFF
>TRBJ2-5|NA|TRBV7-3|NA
TGTGCCAGCAGCTGGAACGGGGGCGGGGAGACCCAGTACTTC
CASSWNGGGETQYF
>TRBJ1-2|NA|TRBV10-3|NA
TGTGCCATCACAGGGGACGACTATGGCTACACCTTC
CAITGDDYGYTF
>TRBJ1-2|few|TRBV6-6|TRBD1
TGTGCCAGCACCTCCGGGACAGGGGTTACATATGGCTACACCTTC
CASTSGTGVTYGYTF
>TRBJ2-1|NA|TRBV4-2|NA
TGTGCCAGCAGCTCTCAGGACTACAGGGGCAATGAGCAGTTCTTC
CASSSQDYRGNEQFF
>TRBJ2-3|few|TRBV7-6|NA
TGTGCCAGCAGCTTATACGAGGGGGAAGGCACAGATACGCAGTATTTT
CASSLYEGEGTDTQYF
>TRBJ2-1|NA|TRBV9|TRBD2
TGTGCCAGCAGCGACGGGACTAGCGGGGGGAATGAGCAGTTCTTC
CASSDGTSGGNEQFF
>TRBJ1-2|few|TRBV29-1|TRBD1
TGCAGCGTGTCAGGGGGCACGGACTATGGCTACACCTTC
CSVSGGTDYGYTF